One T cell receptor beta chain is described in this entry. No antigen is known for it. The record has no base qualities; no much larger clone is one base away. The method behind the library was PCR. Sequencing took place on an Illumina HiSeq 2500. Unique molecular identifiers were incorporated into TCR beta cDNA libraries to reduce PCR and sequencing biases. Roughly 0.5 million cDNA molecules were obtained per 1 to 10 million input T cells, so each molecule approximated one T cell. The same protocol used for the earlier healthy control dataset was applied to prepare and sequence the patient libraries. Within a given batch, samples were prepared together, multiplexed and sequenced on the same HiSeq lane. The authors' pipeline ran thus. MIGEC was used to process the raw barcoded reads, and molecular identifier groups with only a single read were discarded before consensus assembly and CDR3 extraction. Clonotype tables were post-analysed with VDJtools, and diversity was normalized by down-sampling all datasets to the smallest sample size. In repertoire overlap clustering, CDR3 amino acid sequences, but not nucleotide sequences, were matched to correct batch-related cross-sample contamination. Using fastp trimming at Q25 and MiXCR clonotype assembly, TCRdb reanalyzed the public sequencing data and kept in-frame beta chains. Rows are unified per CDR3 protein, each entry keeping the most common DNA and genes. TCRdb's processing, not the authors' own work, is the source of the V and J calls. The table for this sample lists around 160,000 distinct CDR3 sequences; 35% to 40% of them were counted only once. The ten largest account for around 30% of the sample.

Reading the label with the study, this specimen's time point is: second blood draw from one MS patient after hematopoietic stem cell transplantation. To demonstrate the VDJtools post-analysis software, TCR beta repertoires were profiled from the peripheral blood of roughly 14 young patients with multiple sclerosis. The multiple sclerosis patients were children and adolescents ranging in age from about 6 to 17 years. This entry comes from a study of post-analysis software for immune sequencing data (dated by TCRdb to about 2015). In the study overall: Disease courses on record covered relapsing-remitting, secondary progressive and progressive-relapsing multiple sclerosis, though some patients had no subtype annotation. The patient repertoires were compared against approximately ten previously published healthy control repertoires obtained from donors aged roughly 6 to 28 years. A subset of samples was prepared in parallel using single-end sample barcoding, then pooled and co-amplified after Illumina adapter ligation.

General conclusions and limits of the study: Significantly higher frequencies in patients than in controls were found for about five TRBV segments, including TRBV5-6, TRBV5-1 and TRBV20-1. Direct clustering with F measure revealed strong co-clustering of samples prepared in the same batch, which led to a batch-effect correction. Significantly lower normalized Chao1 diversity was found in multiple sclerosis patients than in controls, suggesting substantial peripheral T-cell clonal expansion. The control group was slightly older than the multiple sclerosis patient group.

Compared with germline, V lacks 5 bases and J lacks 7 bases; bases without a gene match: 11. CDR1 and CDR2 are drawn from the germline V gene: SGHVS, FQNEAQ. Including the terminal cysteine and phenylalanine, the CDR3 comprises 15 residues. Only the CDR3 part of the read is kept: 45 bases, read in frame from the first base. This receptor was identified in a girl between 5 and 17 years old with multiple sclerosis. Donor details come from another sample of the same person, matched by shared clones. In this chain, TRBV7-8 is recombined with TRBJ2-7, and TRBD2 matches 10 of the central bases. The material was blood, obtained after autologous hematopoietic stem cell transplantation. CDR3 region: CASSPGLAGAGEQYF. Here is the DNA: TGTGCCAGCAGCCCGGGCCTAGCGGGAGCCGGGGAGCAGTACTTC. The variable domain in full, with residues beyond the CDR3 obtained from the reference TRBV7-8 and TRBJ2-7 genes, is GAGVSQSPRYKVAKRGQDVALRCDPISGHVSLFWYQQALGQGPEFLTYFQNEAQLDKSGLPSDRFFAERPEGSVSTLKIQRTQQEDSAVYLCASSPGLAGAGEQYFGPGTRLTVT.